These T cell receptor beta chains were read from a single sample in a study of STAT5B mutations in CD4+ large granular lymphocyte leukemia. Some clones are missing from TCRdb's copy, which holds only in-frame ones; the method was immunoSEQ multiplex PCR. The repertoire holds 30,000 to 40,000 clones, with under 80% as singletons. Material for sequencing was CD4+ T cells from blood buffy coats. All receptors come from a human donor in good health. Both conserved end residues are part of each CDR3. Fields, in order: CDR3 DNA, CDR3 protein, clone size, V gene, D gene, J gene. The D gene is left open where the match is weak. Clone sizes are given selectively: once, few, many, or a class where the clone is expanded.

TGTGCCAGCCTAGGCCTTATGAACACTGAAGCTTTCTTT	CASLGLMNTEAFF	NA	TRBV18	NA	TRBJ1-1
TGTGCCAGCAGTAAGTCCGGTGGGGACACTGAAGCTTTCTTT	CASSKSGGDTEAFF	NA	TRBV6-5	NA	TRBJ1-1
TGCGCCAGCAGCTCTGCCTCGGACACTATCTACGAGCAGTACTTC	CASSSASDTIYEQYF	NA	TRBV5-1	NA	TRBJ2-7
TGTGCCAGCAGCGCACAGGGACTGAATGAAAAACTGTTTTTT	CASSAQGLNEKLFF	NA	TRBV5-4	NA	TRBJ1-4
TGTGCCAGCAGCGTAGACGGGAGGGCTTACGAGCAGTACTTC	CASSVDGRAYEQYF	NA	TRBV9	TRBD2	TRBJ2-7
TGTGCCTGGAGCCCCGGGACAGGGGTTGGCTACACCTTC	CAWSPGTGVGYTF	NA	TRBV30	TRBD1	TRBJ1-2
TGTGCCAGCACGGGGACATTTAGAGATACGCAGTATTTT	CASTGTFRDTQYF	NA	TRBV6-1	NA	TRBJ2-3
TGTGCCAGCAGTGATCTCCGGGGGCAGGATGGCTACACCTTC	CASSDLRGQDGYTF	few	TRBV6-1	NA	TRBJ1-2
TGTGCCAGCAGTCTAGGACAAGGTTCGGGAGATACGCAGTATTTT	CASSLGQGSGDTQYF	NA	TRBV27	NA	TRBJ2-3
TGTGCCAGCTCACCAGAGAACAGGGAATGGGGAAGGACTGAAGCTTTCTTT	CASSPENREWGRTEAFF	NA	TRBV18	NA	TRBJ1-1
TGTGCCAGCAGCTTCCAGGGAAGGTTGGAGCAGTACTTC	CASSFQGRLEQYF	NA	TRBV11-2	NA	TRBJ2-7
TGTGCCAGCAGCCAAGGGGGGGAGACCCAGTACTTC	CASSQGGETQYF	NA	TRBV4-2	NA	TRBJ2-5
TGCGCCAGCAATCGGGACAGGGGTCCCAAGAACACTGAAGCTTTCTTT	CASNRDRGPKNTEAFF	NA	TRBV5-1	TRBD1	TRBJ1-1
TGCAGCGTCTATGACAGGGGGGAGACCCAGTACTTC	CSVYDRGETQYF	NA	TRBV29-1	TRBD1	TRBJ2-5
TGTGCCAGCAGGGAGGCTTACGAGCAGTACTTC	CASREAYEQYF	NA	TRBV6-5	NA	TRBJ2-7
TGTGCCAGTACGATACAGGGTGGTAATTCACCCCTCCACTTT	CASTIQGGNSPLHF	NA	TRBV19	NA	TRBJ1-6
TGTGCCAGCAGCTGGGCGGGGACCAACACTGAAGCTTTCTTT	CASSWAGTNTEAFF	few	TRBV5-6	NA	TRBJ1-1
TGCGCCAGCAGCCAACCCGGGACAGGGTCCTACGAGCAGTACTTC	CASSQPGTGSYEQYF	NA	TRBV4-1	TRBD1	TRBJ2-7
TGTGCCACCGGGGCAGGGGGCAACATTCAGTACTTC	CATGAGGNIQYF	NA	TRBV19	TRBD1	TRBJ2-4
TGTGCCAGCAGCCCGGGACAGGGGGCGGTTGAAAAACTGTTTTTT	CASSPGQGAVEKLFF	NA	TRBV11-2	TRBD1	TRBJ1-4
TGTGCCAGCAGTTTTACCGCGGGAGGGGCCAACGTCCTGACTTTC	CASSFTAGGANVLTF	NA	TRBV28	NA	TRBJ2-6
TGTGCCAGCAGCTTGGGGGGACCCGGCGACTACGAGCAGTACTTC	CASSLGGPGDYEQYF	NA	TRBV5-6	NA	TRBJ2-7
TGTGCCAGCTCACCTCTCGGGACAGGGCACAATGAGCAGTTCTTC	CASSPLGTGHNEQFF	NA	TRBV18	TRBD1	TRBJ2-1
TGTGCCAGCAGTCCACAGTTCACAGATACGCAGTATTTT	CASSPQFTDTQYF	NA	TRBV6-5	NA	TRBJ2-3
TGTGCCAGCAGTGAAGCAGGTAGCCACCAGCCCCAGCATTTT	CASSEAGSHQPQHF	NA	TRBV2	NA	TRBJ1-5
TGTGCCAGCAGGGACAGGGCCCCCTATAATTCACCCCTCCACTTT	CASRDRAPYNSPLHF	once	TRBV6-5	TRBD1	TRBJ1-6
TGTGCCAGCAGCCTAGCTTCGGGCTACACAGATACGCAGTATTTT	CASSLASGYTDTQYF	NA	TRBV5-4	NA	TRBJ2-3
TGTGCCAGCAGCGTAGTACTCACTGAAGCTTTCTTT	CASSVVLTEAFF	NA	TRBV9	NA	TRBJ1-1
TGTGCCATCAGTGATTTTAGCGGGGGGGCAGCAGGGGAGCTGTTTTTT	CAISDFSGGAAGELFF	NA	TRBV10-3	TRBD2	TRBJ2-2
TGTGCCAGTACCCCTACAGGCCAAGCTAACTATGGCTACACCTTC	CASTPTGQANYGYTF	NA	TRBV19	NA	TRBJ1-2
TGTGCCTGGAGTTTGTGGGGGGGGCCCGGGGAGCTGTTTTTT	CAWSLWGGPGELFF	NA	TRBV30	NA	TRBJ2-2
TGCGCCAGCAGTGAAAATAAGGCAGTAGCGGGTGGCTATGGCTACACCTTC	CASSENKAVAGGYGYTF	NA	TRBV10-1	NA	TRBJ1-2
TGTGCCATCAGGGGGGACAGGTCAACCGGGGAGCTGTTTTTT	CAIRGDRSTGELFF	NA	TRBV10-3	TRBD1	TRBJ2-2
TGTGCCAGCGGACAGGGGGCTAATTCACCCCTCCACTTT	CASGQGANSPLHF	few	TRBV13	TRBD1	TRBJ1-6
TGTGCCACCAGCAGACAAAGGCTGGACAGGGGCCATGAGCAGTTCTTC	CATSRQRLDRGHEQFF	NA	TRBV15	TRBD1	TRBJ2-1
TGTGCCAGTAGTATTCCGGGTTTGAACACTGAAGCTTTCTTT	CASSIPGLNTEAFF	NA	TRBV19	NA	TRBJ1-1
TGTGCCAGTACCCGGGGGGGCCTCTATGGCTACACCTTC	CASTRGGLYGYTF	NA	TRBV19	NA	TRBJ1-2
TGTGCCAGCAGCTTGGGGGGACCCCGGGAAGGGCACAATGAGCAGTTCTTC	CASSLGGPREGHNEQFF	NA	TRBV5-4	NA	TRBJ2-1
TGTGCCAGCAGCGACAGAGTCCCAAAAGAACGTTTTGAGTATTTT	CASSDRVPKERFEYF	NA	TRBV5-8	NA	TRBJ2-3
TGTGCCACCCTCCCCGGCACGGCCGGGAACACTGAAGCTTTCTTT	CATLPGTAGNTEAFF	NA	TRBV19	NA	TRBJ1-1
TGTGCCACCTCGACAGGGGGAATCACTGAAGCTTTCTTT	CATSTGGITEAFF	NA	TRBV19	TRBD1	TRBJ1-1
TGTGCCACCAGCGGAGAACGTCAGCCCCAGCATTTT	CATSGERQPQHF	NA	TRBV15	NA	TRBJ1-5